Following are 8 T cell receptor beta chains from one sample sequenced in a study of blood T cell repertoires in COVID-19. Measured with immunoSEQ multiplex PCR; TCRdb has only the in-frame clones, and not every one. Of under 200,000 clones in the sample, about 83% were seen once. The sequenced sample consisted of PBMCs or T cells enriched from blood (not recorded which). Receptors were obtained from a man between 40 and 49 years old with acute COVID-19.

For the CDR3, the DNA is TGTGCCAGCAGCGTAGGACAGGGTACAACTAATGAAAAACTGTTTTTT. It is translated as CASSVGQGTTNEKLFF. This chain uses TRBV7-9 with TRBJ1-4, with 8 bases fitting TRBD1. The CDR3 totals 16 residues. Per the germline V gene, CDR1 is SEHNR and CDR2 is FQNEAQ (reference sequence). Trimming took 5 bases from V and 0 from J; bases not matched to a gene: 5.

V and J are TRBV20-1 and TRBJ2-7; TRBD1 might be the D (5 bases). Germline-derived CDR1 and CDR2 are DFQATT and SNEGSKA (reference sequence). V dropped 8 bases and J dropped 3 bases, with 11 bases sitting between them. The CDR3 is 11 residues long. As DNA, the CDR3 is TGCAGTATTCCCAGGGTCTACGAGCAGTACTTC. This codes for CSIPRVYEQYF.

This sequence joins TRBV30 and TRBJ1-1; weak D call: TRBD1 (6 bases). Germline V gives CDR1 GTSNPN, CDR2 SVGIG (reference sequence). The CDR3 has 13 residues. Trimming took off 0 bases at V and 4 bases at J, with 9 bases between the two ends. The chain's CDR3 is CAWSVSRGTEAFF. CDR3 DNA sequence: TGTGCCTGGAGTGTAAGCAGGGGCACTGAAGCTTTCTTT.

The chain joins TRBV10-3 to TRBJ1-1; 9 nucleotides line up with TRBD1. Trimming removed 2 bases from V and 3 bases from J; junction bases left unmatched: 10. The CDR3 spans 17 residues. Germline CDR1 is ENHRY and CDR2 is SYGVKD. As DNA, the CDR3 is TGTGCCATCAGTGAGCCCGGGCGGGGACAGGGCCACACTGAAGCTTTCTTT. Amino acid sequence: CAISEPGRGQGHTEAFF.

J is TRBJ1-1 and V is TRBV12-3 or TRBV12-4, with TRBD1 as a possible D gene (5 bases). V was clipped by 3 bases and J by 1 base, with 6 bases between them. The CDR3 has 13 residues. The CDR3 DNA reads TGTGCCAGCAGTTTCGGGGGGAACACTGAAGCTTTCTTT. It yields the protein CASSFGGNTEAFF.

The CDR3 sequence is CASSLQGTADTQYF. The CDR3 DNA is TGTGCCAGCAGCTTACAGGGTACTGCAGATACGCAGTATTTT. The V and J genes are TRBV7-3 and TRBJ2-3, with D possibly matching TRBD1 (5 bases). V was pared by 2 bases and J by 4 bases, with 10 bases between. Germline values: CDR1 SGHTA, CDR2 FQGTGA. This CDR3 contains 14 residues.

The chain joins TRBV19 to TRBJ1-4; perhaps TRBD1 as D (5 bases). From germline, CDR1 is LNHDA and CDR2 SQIVND (reference sequence). V gave up 4 bases and J gave up 7 bases, with 13 bases separating them. The CDR3 totals 14 residues. Here the CDR3 DNA reads TGTGCCAGTAGTACCCAAGGGGCTGGTGAAAAACTGTTTTTT. Its protein product is CASSTQGAGEKLFF. Full variable domain (outside the CDR3, taken from reference TRBV19 and TRBJ1-4): DGGITQSPKYLFRKEGQNVTLSCEQNLNHDAMYWYRQDPGQGLRLIYYSQIVNDFQKGDIAEGYSVSREKKESFPLTVTSAQKNPTAFYLCASSTQGAGEKLFFGSGTQLSVL.

This clone was counted a few times. The chain couples TRBV4-1 to TRBJ2-1; 11 bases are a match to TRBD1. CDR3 length: 16 residues. Per the germline V gene, CDR1 is MGHRA and CDR2 is YSYEKL. Trimming removed 4 bases from V and 8 bases from J; junction bases left unmatched: 10. CDR3 coding DNA: TGCGCCAGCAGCCCTTCCGGGACAGGGGGTTCCCATGAGCAGTTCTTC. It translates to CASSPSGTGGSHEQFF.